This T cell receptor (beta chain) appears in the sequencing data of a study of vaccination and CD4 T cells after COVID-19. Note on this clonotype: Its antigen is undetermined.

Treatment given: approximately 9-day PBMC culture with coronavirus spike peptide pools or control peptides (ViraFEST assay). CD4+ T cells that had been cultured provided DNA sequenced with the Oncomine TCR Beta short-read assay. TCRdb re-called the PCR reads through MiXCR, storing one row per CDR3 protein. The sample records about 18,000 distinct CDR3 sequences, around 45% being singletons. V gave up 5 bases and J gave up 1 base, with 21 bases separating them. The germline V gene has CDR1 LNHDA and CDR2 SQIVND (reference sequence). The CDR3 is 18 residues long. The J gene is TRBJ1-5, the V gene TRBV19, with a possible D match to TRBD1 (6 bases). Here the sequenced sample was CD4+ T cells from blood, cultured in vitro, taken after SARS-CoV-2 vaccination. The sequence derives from a human donor who had recovered from COVID-19. The CDR3 region has the DNA TGTGCCAGTAGTCCCTGGTTGGGTGCAGGGGCGAGCAATCAGCCCCAGCATTTT. This gives the protein CASSPWLGAGASNQPQHF. Full variable domain (rest looked up from reference TRBV19 and TRBJ1-5): DGGITQSPKYLFRKEGQNVTLSCEQNLNHDAMYWYRQDPGQGLRLIYYSQIVNDFQKGDIAEGYSVSREKKESFPLTVTSAQKNPTAFYLCASSPWLGAGASNQPQHFGDGTRLSIL.